The entry below gives a single T cell receptor (beta chain) sequence along with its context. This sample is part of a study of blood T cells in healthy people across ages. Between the trimmed V and J ends, which lost 6 bases and 1 base, there was a span of 9 bases. The V gene's germline CDR1 is DFQATT and CDR2 SNEGSKA (reference sequence). The CDR3 has 12 amino acids. The use of a sample-barcoded 5' primer and a J-beta primer mix characterized a second PCR of roughly 6 to 11 cycles. TCRdb re-analysed the 5' RACE reads in MiXCR, keeping a single row per CDR3 protein. The sample lists over 1,500,000 distinct CDR3 sequences, roughly 43% seen once, with about 21% in the top ten.

The genes are TRBV20-1 and TRBJ1-1; no firm D call. Material for sequencing was blood. The TCR sequence derives from a human donor in good health. CDR3 residues: CSAWVTNTEAFF. The CDR3 DNA follows: TGCAGTGCATGGGTCACGAACACTGAAGCTTTCTTT.